These 31 T cell receptor beta chains originate from one sample sequenced in a study of T cell responses to AZD1222 COVID-19 vaccine. Libraries were prepared by immunoSEQ multiplex PCR; TCRdb keeps only in-frame clonotypes and omits some of them. The table lists about 170,000 clones, roughly 89% of them singletons, with over 1.5% in the top ten. The sequenced sample was peripheral blood, obtained on day 0 of AZD1222 vaccination. The receptors here all came from an adult in good health.

V usage is TRBV27 and J usage is TRBJ2-7; TRBD1 or TRBD2 may be the D gene (6 bases each). The CDR3 is made up of 14 amino acids. Germline V gene data show CDR1 as MNHEY and CDR2 as SMNVEV (reference sequence). Trimming removed 6 bases from V and 3 bases from J, with 15 bases in between. The CDR3 protein is CASRDLGGLYEQYF. The CDR3 DNA sequence: TGTGCCAGCAGGGATCTGGGGGGCCTCTACGAGCAGTACTTC.

This clone occurred once. The chain couples TRBV6-2 or TRBV6-3 to TRBJ1-3; TRBD1 aligns across 7 bases. Germline V CDR1 and CDR2: MNHEY, SVGEGT. V was pared by 8 bases and J by 5 bases, with 12 bases of the junction left unmatched. CDR3 length: 15 residues. DNA of the CDR3: TGTGCCAGCTGCCGAGGGCACAGGGGAAGAAACACCATATATTTT. Its protein product is CASCRGHRGRNTIYF.

The V gene is TRBV20-1, the J gene TRBJ1-1; unclear D gene. Trimming shortened V by 3 bases and J by 4 bases, and 6 bases separated the two germline ends. CDR3 length equals 11 residues. Germline CDR1 is DFQATT and CDR2 is SNEGSKA (reference sequence). CDR3 coding DNA: TGCAGTGCTAGGGGCGGCACTGAAGCTTTCTTT. Protein: CSARGGTEAFF.

CDR3 sequence: CASSRDRPYEQYF. DNA of the CDR3: TGTGCCAGCAGTCGAGACCGGCCCTACGAGCAGTACTTC. The V gene is TRBV6-2 or TRBV6-3, the J gene TRBJ2-7, with D unclear. This CDR3 is 13 amino acids long. Germline values: CDR1 MNHEY, CDR2 SVGEGT. Trimming left V 5 bases short and J 2 bases short, with 10 bases between.

The chain joins TRBV9 to TRBJ1-4, with no clear D. Trimming removed 0 bases at V and 0 bases at J, with 6 bases between. The length of the CDR3 is 15 residues. Germline values: CDR1 SGDLS, CDR2 YYNGEE. CDR3 coding DNA: TGTGCCAGCAGCGTAGGGCCGACAACTAATGAAAAACTGTTTTTT. Translated, it gives CASSVGPTTNEKLFF.

The chain employs TRBV6-5 and TRBJ2-7; TRBD2 matches at 11 bases. The CDR3 spans 15 residues. Trimming at V came to 4 bases and at J to 4 bases, leaving 6 bases not matched to a gene. CDR1 is MNHEY and CDR2 is SVGAGI in the germline V gene. CDR3 in amino acids: CASSFLAGGIYEQYF. CDR3 coding DNA: TGTGCCAGCAGTTTCCTAGCGGGAGGTATTTACGAGCAGTACTTC.

The chain carries TRBV11-2 and TRBJ2-1; D tentatively fits TRBD1 or TRBD2 (5 bases each). The CDR3 has 12 residues. Per germline, CDR1 SGHAT and CDR2 FQNNGV. Trimming took off 3 bases at V and 9 bases at J, with 9 bases between the two ends. The CDR3 loop reads CASSLGVGEQFF. The CDR3 DNA is TGTGCCAGCAGCTTGGGGGTGGGTGAGCAGTTCTTC.

The chain couples TRBV4-1 to TRBJ1-3; D not resolved. V was trimmed by 0 bases and J by 0 bases, leaving 9 bases between them. Germline CDR1 is MGHRA and CDR2 is YSYEKL. The CDR3 has 16 residues. The CDR3 reads CASSQDPGDSGNTIYF. Written as DNA, the CDR3 is TGCGCCAGCAGCCAAGATCCTGGGGACTCTGGAAACACCATATATTTT.

This chain uses TRBV7-2 with TRBJ2-2; D possibly uses TRBD1 or TRBD2 (5 bases each). V lost 1 base to trimming and J lost 5 bases, with 11 bases between them. CDR3 length: 15 residues. Germline assignment: CDR1 SGHTA and CDR2 FQGNSA. CDR3 in amino acids: CASSLEGRETGELFF. The CDR3 DNA sequence: TGTGCCAGCAGCTTAGAGGGACGGGAAACCGGGGAGCTGTTTTTT.

The chain is built from TRBV29-1 and TRBJ2-3; the D is unclear. The CDR3 length is 11 residues. In germline, CDR1 is SQVTM, CDR2 ANQGSEA. Trimming took off 0 bases at V and 8 bases at J, with 6 bases between the two ends. The CDR3 DNA sequence: TGCAGCGTTGAAGAAATAAGTACGCAGTATTTT. Translating gives CSVEEISTQYF.

This chain connects TRBV2 to TRBJ1-6; TRBD1 matches at 7 bases. Unmatched junction bases numbered 10, after V lost 5 bases and J lost 12 bases. The CDR3 loop spans 14 amino acids. Germline lookup yields CDR1 SNHLY and CDR2 FYNNEI. CDR3 sequence: CASSRQGLREPLHF. For the CDR3, the DNA is TGTGCCAGCAGTAGACAGGGCTTAAGGGAACCCCTCCACTTT.

The J gene is TRBJ2-2, the V gene TRBV27; tentative D call: TRBD1 (5 bases). CDR1 is MNHEY and CDR2 is SMNVEV in the germline V gene (reference sequence). The CDR3 contains 18 residues. Trimming cost V 1 base and J 2 bases, with 17 bases left between them. CDR3 DNA sequence: TGTGCCAGCAGTTTATTAGGAGCTAGGGGAAAAAACACCGGGGAGCTGTTTTTT. Translating it yields CASSLLGARGKNTGELFF.

The chain couples TRBV6-5 to TRBJ2-3; either TRBD1 or TRBD2 may supply D (6 bases each). The CDR3 spans 14 residues. Germline assignment: CDR1 MNHEY and CDR2 SVGAGI. V was pared by 2 bases and J by 6 bases, with 12 bases between. CDR3 sequence reads: CASSYTGARDTQYF. CDR3 sequence (DNA): TGTGCCAGCAGTTACACGGGGGCTAGGGATACGCAGTATTTT.

The gene calls are TRBV10-2 and TRBJ1-2; 7 nucleotides align to TRBD1. Germline V lookup: CDR1 WSHSY, CDR2 SAAADI. Trimming removed 6 bases from V and 8 bases from J; junction bases left unmatched: 15. The CDR3 contains 15 residues. In nucleotides, the CDR3 is TGCGCCAGCAGCGTAACCGGGACAGAGTTTGGGGGCTACACCTTC. Translated, it gives CASSVTGTEFGGYTF.

CDR3 bases: TGTGCCAGCAGCTTGGGCGGGTCTGTAGGGACTGAAGCTTTCTTT. Translated: CASSLGGSVGTEAFF. The chain carries TRBV5-4 and TRBJ1-1; no reliable D call. The V and J ends lost 0 bases and 5 bases respectively, with 14 bases between them. Germline V gives CDR1 SGHNT, CDR2 YYREEE (reference sequence). The CDR3 contains 15 residues.

The CDR3 sequence is CASSSQIRTGRSQQYF. For the CDR3, the DNA is TGTGCCAGCAGTTCCCAAATCCGGACAGGTAGGAGCCAGCAGTACTTC. The V gene is TRBV27, the J gene TRBJ2-7, with 7 bases that match TRBD1. The junction had 17 bases not matched to a gene; V was cut back by 4 bases and J by 8 bases. The CDR3 has 16 amino acids. Germline CDR1 MNHEY, CDR2 SMNVEV (reference sequence).

This CDR3 is CATTQGSHEKLFF. CDR3 DNA sequence: TGTGCCACCACGCAGGGTTCACATGAAAAACTGTTTTTT. The rearrangement links TRBV2 to TRBJ1-4; maybe TRBD1 (5 bases). Trimming removed 10 bases at V and 6 bases at J, with 15 bases between. Germline assignment: CDR1 SNHLY and CDR2 FYNNEI. CDR3 length equals 13 residues.

The chain has TRBV14 and TRBJ2-2; D not resolved. The CDR3 spans 14 residues. Deletions cut 5 bases from V and 6 bases from J, with 13 bases between. Germline CDR1 and CDR2: SGHDN and FVKESK. DNA of the CDR3: TGTGCCAGCAGCAAACAGTCTTTATCCGGGGAGCTGTTTTTT. It encodes CASSKQSLSGELFF.

The gene calls are TRBV2 and TRBJ2-4; 9 bases map to TRBD1. V lost 3 bases and J lost 3; bases outside the gene matches: 6. The length of the CDR3 is 16 residues. Looked up from germline, CDR1 is SNHLY and CDR2 is FYNNEI. CDR3 loop: CASSEVTGGVKNIQYF. The CDR3 DNA reads TGTGCCAGCAGTGAGGTAACAGGGGGCGTCAAAAACATTCAGTACTTC.

V is TRBV18 and J is TRBJ2-5; D is uncertain. This CDR3 spans 15 amino acids. CDR1 is KGHSH, CDR2 LQKENI, per germline. Trimming left V 0 bases short and J 2 bases short, with 10 bases between. The CDR3 loop is CASSPPVRRQETQYF. DNA of the CDR3: TGTGCCAGCTCACCACCGGTTAGAAGACAAGAGACCCAGTACTTC.

This clone has just one count. The CDR3 DNA reads TGTGCCAGCAGCTTACGAGGAAACTCCGGGGAGCAGTACTTC. Translation gives CASSLRGNSGEQYF. This sequence joins TRBV7-3 and TRBJ2-7; no definite D call. Germline CDR1 SGHTA, CDR2 FQGTGA. The CDR3 has 14 amino acids. Trimming left V 2 bases short and J 7 bases short, with 15 bases between.

This clone was observed once. The gene calls are TRBV7-9 and TRBJ1-1; D is possibly TRBD1 (5 bases). Germline V gene data show CDR1 as SEHNR and CDR2 as FQNEAQ (reference sequence). Trimming shortened V by 5 bases and J by 0 bases, and 19 bases separated the two germline ends. This CDR3 is 17 amino acids long. The CDR3 DNA reads TGTGCCAGCAGCCTCCCGGGAGGGGAAATCATGAACACTGAAGCTTTCTTT. Encoded protein: CASSLPGGEIMNTEAFF.

This chain joins TRBV5-1 and TRBJ2-7; 12 bases are a match to TRBD1. The CDR3 loop spans 16 amino acids. Germline CDR1 reads SGHRS; CDR2 reads YFSETQ. J was trimmed by 6 bases and V by 2 bases; bases with no gene match: 9. In DNA form, the CDR3 reads TGCGCCAGCAGCTTAGTTTCCGGGACAGGGGGCAGCGAGCAGTACTTC. Its translation is CASSLVSGTGGSEQYF.

CDR3 sequence reads: CASSPSNTGELFF. The CDR3 nucleotides read TGTGCCAGCAGCCCCTCGAACACCGGGGAGCTGTTTTTT. This sequence joins TRBV11-2 and TRBJ2-2; D is ambiguous. The CDR3 runs to 13 residues. Trimming removed 5 bases from V and 0 bases from J, with 4 bases in between. The germline V gene has CDR1 SGHAT and CDR2 FQNNGV.

The table lists this clone with a few counts. This chain links TRBV7-9 with TRBJ2-7, with D possibly being TRBD1 or TRBD2 (5 bases each). Germline CDR1 SEHNR, CDR2 FQNEAQ (reference sequence). Trimming took off 5 bases at V and 5 bases at J, with 22 bases between the two ends. The CDR3 runs 16 residues. The DNA of the CDR3 is TGTGCCAGCAGCCCCAGTTCGGGGACCAGCGCCCACGAGCAGTACTTC. The encoded protein is CASSPSSGTSAHEQYF.

This chain uses TRBV3-1 (or the pseudogene TRBV3-2) with TRBJ1-1, with D perhaps TRBD1 (5 bases). Trimming pared 1 base from V and 1 base from J, leaving 7 bases between. This CDR3 spans 14 amino acids. Per the germline V gene, CDR1 is LGHDT and CDR2 is YNNKEL (reference sequence). DNA for the CDR3: TGTGCCAGCAGCCAAGTTCAGGGGAACACTGAAGCTTTCTTT. Translation: CASSQVQGNTEAFF.

This chain links TRBV3-1 (or the pseudogene TRBV3-2) with TRBJ2-1; 7 bases are a match to TRBD2. Germline V gene lookup returns CDR1 LGHDT and CDR2 YNNKEL (reference sequence). Trimming cost V 0 bases and J 0 bases; bases outside gene matches: 5. There are 17 residues in the CDR3. CDR3 coding DNA: TGTGCCAGCAGCCAAGATTTGCGGGGGAACTCCTACAATGAGCAGTTCTTC. It specifies CASSQDLRGNSYNEQFF.

This sequence joins TRBV6-2 or TRBV6-3 and TRBJ1-5; tentative D call: TRBD1 (5 bases). V dropped 6 bases and J dropped 7 bases, with 13 bases sitting between them. Germline V gene lookup returns CDR1 MNHEY and CDR2 SVGEGT. This CDR3 is built from 13 residues. The CDR3 bases are TGTGCCAGCAGCGACCAGGGTCACCAGCCCCAGCATTTT. It codes for CASSDQGHQPQHF.

This rearrangement joins TRBV19 to TRBJ1-5; D is ambiguous. V was cut by 4 bases and J by 7 bases, with 8 bases left in between. This CDR3 region has 12 residues. Germline lookup yields CDR1 LNHDA and CDR2 SQIVND (reference sequence). CDR3 sequence: CASSTGWQPQHF. The CDR3 DNA is TGTGCCAGTAGTACGGGGTGGCAGCCCCAGCATTTT. Full variable domain (outside the CDR3, taken from reference TRBV19 and TRBJ1-5): DGGITQSPKYLFRKEGQNVTLSCEQNLNHDAMYWYRQDPGQGLRLIYYSQIVNDFQKGDIAEGYSVSREKKESFPLTVTSAQKNPTAFYLCASSTGWQPQHFGDGTRLSIL.

Turning to this clone: At the DNA level, this CDR3 is encoded by other sequences in the same sample as well. The chain links TRBV30 to TRBJ1-5; unclear D gene. This CDR3 contains 13 residues. Germline lookup yields CDR1 GTSNPN and CDR2 SVGIG (reference sequence). Trimming took 2 bases from V and 6 from J, leaving 11 bases between them. CDR3 residues: CAWSTGSGQPQHF. Written as DNA, the CDR3 is TGTGCCTGGAGTACGGGGTCGGGTCAGCCCCAGCATTTT.

The V call is TRBV21-1, the J call TRBJ2-7; the table names TRBD2, a call not compared with the DNA. TRBV21-1 is termed a pseudogene. The CDR3 extends over 17 amino acids. Here the CDR3 reads CASNPGLASVGAYEQYF. The DNA for the CDR3 is TGTGCCAGCAACCCGGGACTAGCTTCTGTCGGGGCCTACGAGCAGTACTTC.